The sequence of this T cell receptor (beta chain) was determined in a study of identical twins. The CDR3 is 11 amino acids. TCRdb independently ran MiXCR on the 5' RACE reads; one entry per CDR3 protein. The sample shows more than 1.5 million distinct CDR3 sequences, roughly 35% of them seen only once. The chain employs TRBV21-1 and TRBJ2-3. TRBV21-1 is assigned pseudogene status. The sample comprised cord blood. The sequence was collected from a newborn girl in good health. DNA for the CDR3: TGTGCCAGCTGGATGTTGGATACGCAGTATTTT. Translation gives CASWMLDTQYF.